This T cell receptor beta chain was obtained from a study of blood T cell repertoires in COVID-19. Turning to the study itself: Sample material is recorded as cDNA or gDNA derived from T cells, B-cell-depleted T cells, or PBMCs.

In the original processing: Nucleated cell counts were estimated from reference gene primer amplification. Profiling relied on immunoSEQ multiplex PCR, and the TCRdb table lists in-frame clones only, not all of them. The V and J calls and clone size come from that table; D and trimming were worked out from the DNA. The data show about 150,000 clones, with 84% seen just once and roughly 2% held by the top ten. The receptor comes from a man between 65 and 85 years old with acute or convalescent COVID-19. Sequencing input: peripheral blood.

Written as DNA, the CDR3 is TGCGCCAGCGCCCCAATACCCAGCTCCTACAATGAGCAGTTCTTC. Amino acid sequence: CASAPIPSSYNEQFF. This chain joins TRBV5-1 and TRBJ2-1, with D unclear. Trimming shortened V by 7 bases and J by 0 bases, and 14 bases separated the two germline ends. Germline-derived CDR1 and CDR2 are SGHRS and YFSETQ. The CDR3 sequence is 15 residues long.